The present TCR beta chain was sequenced within a study of blood T cell repertoires in COVID-19. Study details: The analysed material was cDNA or gDNA that came from T cells, B-cell-depleted T cells, or PBMCs.

Individuals drawn from under 30 US areas were roughly 18 to 95 years old. Study processing details: Amplification with reference gene primers provided the estimates of nucleated cell counts. Here immunoSEQ multiplex PCR was the method, and the copy in TCRdb shows in-frame clones only, minus some. V, J and clone size are taken as reported in that table, and D and trimming were inferred from the DNA itself. The profile shows about 160,000 clones, 82% of them singletons. The CDR3 consists of 13 residues. In germline, CDR1 is GTSNPN, CDR2 SVGIG (reference sequence). Between the trimmed V and J ends, which lost 2 bases and 1 base, there was a span of 9 bases.

The sequence derives from a man in his sixties who had recovered from COVID-19. The rearrangement joins TRBV30 to TRBJ2-7, with D perhaps TRBD1 (6 bases). Sequencing used PBMCs or T cells enriched from blood (not recorded which). The CDR3 DNA reads as TGTGCCTGGAGTAGGACAGATTCCTACGAGCAGTACTTC. The encoded protein is CAWSRTDSYEQYF.